The 8 T cell receptor beta chains in this list originate from one sample, sequenced in a study of cytomegalovirus exposure and HLA in healthy donors. In the PCR, 60 Vbeta and 13 Jbeta primers were used. Only in-frame clones appear in the TCRdb table, and some are missing; sequencing was by immunoSEQ multiplex PCR. Of about 220,000 clones listed, just over 75% were seen once; the top ten hold 0.55% to 0.75%. Sample: PBMCs. The source of these receptors is a man younger than 30 in good health and CMV-seronegative.

This chain connects TRBV27 to TRBJ2-1, with TRBD1 matching 7 bases. V lost 2 bases to trimming and J lost 6 bases; unmatched junction nucleotides: 7. The CDR3 runs to 15 residues. Germline V gene sequence: CDR1 MNHEY, CDR2 SMNVEV (reference sequence). In nucleotides, the CDR3 is TGTGCCAGCAGTTTAGTCGGACAGGTTCTCAATGAGCAGTTCTTC. This sequence encodes CASSLVGQVLNEQFF.

The chain combines TRBV9 with TRBJ2-1; 9 bases match TRBD2. Losses at the gene ends were 0 bases for V and 6 bases for J; bases not matched to a gene: 13. Germline V CDR1 and CDR2: SGDLS, YYNGEE. There are 18 residues in the CDR3. CDR3 in amino acids: CASSVDGSSGIIGNEQFF. The CDR3 DNA is TGTGCCAGCAGCGTAGACGGATCTAGCGGGATCATCGGCAATGAGCAGTTCTTC.

The CDR3 loop reads CATSAQRGQGGRNEQFF. In nucleotides, the CDR3 is TGTGCCACCAGCGCCCAACGCGGGCAGGGGGGTAGGAATGAGCAGTTCTTC. The chain couples TRBV15 to TRBJ2-1, with D possibly being TRBD1 (7 bases). The CDR3 spans 17 residues. Trimming cost V 5 bases and J 7 bases, with 24 bases left between them. Germline V CDR1 and CDR2: LNHNV, YYDKDF (reference sequence).

The chain couples TRBV30 to TRBJ2-3; the D gene is possibly TRBD1 (5 bases). CDR3 length equals 15 residues. V was trimmed by 0 bases and J by 3 bases, leaving 13 bases between them. CDR1 is GTSNPN and CDR2 is SVGIG in the germline V gene (reference sequence). This CDR3 is CAWSVGMPGTDTQYF. CDR3 bases: TGTGCCTGGAGTGTGGGCATGCCAGGGACAGATACGCAGTATTTT.

The chain couples TRBV28 to TRBJ2-5; 7 bases agree with TRBD2. Trimming took 1 base from V and 6 from J; bases not matched to a gene: 5. CDR3 length: 14 residues. The germline CDR1 and CDR2 sequences are MDHEN and SYDVKM. The CDR3 loop reads CASSLLAGLKTQYF. The CDR3 bases are TGTGCCAGCAGTTTATTGGCGGGACTAAAGACCCAGTACTTC.

This clone was observed a few times. This rearrangement joins TRBV5-8 to TRBJ1-2; D may be TRBD1 (5 bases). The CDR3 sequence is 15 residues long. The V gene's germline CDR1 is SGHTS and CDR2 YDEGEE. V dropped 1 base and J dropped 4 bases, with 14 bases sitting between them. In DNA, the CDR3 is TGTGCCAGCAGCTTGCGCCAGGGCCGAGCCTATGGCTACACCTTC. Encoded protein: CASSLRQGRAYGYTF.

DNA of the CDR3: TGTGCCAGCAGCCCGAGCCTACTAGCGGGGGGGGAGACCCAGTACTTC. Translation gives CASSPSLLAGGETQYF. The chain combines TRBV11-2 with TRBJ2-5; 13 nucleotides match TRBD2. CDR3 length equals 16 residues. The V gene end was trimmed by 5 bases and the J gene end by 5 bases; junction bases not matched to a gene: 8. From germline, CDR1 is SGHAT and CDR2 FQNNGV.

A note on this clone: Sequence at one end of the junction differs from germline and may be a read error. This rearrangement joins TRBV7-7 to TRBJ1-2; D ambiguous. This CDR3 is built from 14 residues. Germline V gene sequence: CDR1 SSHAT, CDR2 FNYEAQ (reference sequence). CDR3 amino acids: CASSSRQLFYGYTF. The CDR3 DNA sequence: TGTGCTAGCAGCTCGCGGCAGCTTTTCTATGGCTACACCTTC.